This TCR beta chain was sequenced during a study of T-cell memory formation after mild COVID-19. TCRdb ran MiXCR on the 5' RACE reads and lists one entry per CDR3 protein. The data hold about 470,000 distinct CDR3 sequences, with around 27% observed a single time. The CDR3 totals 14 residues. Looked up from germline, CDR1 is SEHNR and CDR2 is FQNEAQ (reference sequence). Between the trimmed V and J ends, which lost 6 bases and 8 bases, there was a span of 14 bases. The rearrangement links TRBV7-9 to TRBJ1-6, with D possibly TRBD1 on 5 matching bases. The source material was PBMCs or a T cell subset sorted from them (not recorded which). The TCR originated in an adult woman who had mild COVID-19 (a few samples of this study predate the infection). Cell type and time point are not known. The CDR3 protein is CASSRRDGDSPLHF. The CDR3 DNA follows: TGTGCCAGCAGTCGCCGGGACGGGGATTCACCCCTCCACTTT.